This TCR beta chain comes out of a study of cytomegalovirus exposure and HLA in healthy donors (dated by TCRdb to about 2017). Some background on the complete study: An earlier analysis of roughly 610 of the donors reported approximately 260 Gb of sequence data and 95 million to 140 million unique TCR beta sequences obtained from 150 million to 200 million T cells. An early release covering 550 to 650 HLA-typed donors comprised 250 to 350 gigabases of sequencing data and 85 million to 100 million unique TCR sequences. Of the roughly 390 genotyped donors, less than 85% were placed in the genetic ancestry cluster associated with self-reported Caucasian donors. The study aimed to test whether cataloging public T cell receptors could reveal signatures of past pathogen exposure. Using immunosequencing, the study profiled T cell repertoires from around 670 subjects and related those repertoires to cytomegalovirus serostatus. Along with the approximately 620-subject first cohort, a separate validation cohort of roughly 110 different subjects was used. To predict cytomegalovirus infection status, the study brought together high-throughput TCR immunosequencing, statistical association of individual TCRs with disease status, and machine learning. A later analysis re-analyzed previously published TCR beta repertoires from 600 to 850 donors and added high-resolution HLA genotyping to study TCR occurrence patterns. In the later analysis, no new phenotypic data were used to find candidate immune exposures; instead, reliance was placed on TCR beta sequences and their occurrence across donors. An earlier analysis of approximately 630 of the donors applied high-throughput TCR beta sequencing to assess whether each TCR beta V gene segment acted as functional or pseudogenic. Donor age, sex, ethnicity and CMV serostatus were collected together with the repertoire data. A later genetic analysis took genome-wide SNP genotypes for about three fifths of the roughly 700 donors and used that subset as a discovery cohort. Every discovery cohort repertoire had been produced on one sequencing platform. HLA typing included class I and class II loci at four-digit resolution. The number of typed donors differed by locus: about 629-640 for A, B, C, DRB1 and DQB1; some 540 for DQA1; 600 to 610 for DPA1; and roughly 470 for DPB1. Because of strong linkage in the cohort, roughly five DR-DQ haplotypes were treated as single units for association and clustering. On average, around 240,000 unique TCR beta nucleotide sequences were sequenced per donor among several hundred genotyped donors of the cohort, with roughly 19% of those sequences being non-productive.

The cohort consisted of some 730 healthy bone marrow donors. At the time of sampling, all cohort members were nominally healthy, though unrecorded immune exposures were likely present. The donor was CMV seropositive and belonged to the group of 250 to 300 seropositive cohort members. Every donor gave a peripheral blood sample, and the peripheral blood mononuclear cells from that sample were used for TCR beta sequencing. The Qiagen DNeasy Blood Extraction Kit was used to extract genomic DNA from the blood cell samples. The sample holds many counts of this clone. The antigen it recognizes is unknown. No much larger clone exists at a distance of one base, and base qualities are not known. The library was produced with the immunoSEQ multiplex PCR assay. For the multiplex PCR, a mixture combining 60 forward primers for TCR Vbeta segments and 13 reverse primers for TCR Jbeta segments was used. Amplification of the CDR3 region of rearranged TCR beta genes was performed with a multiplex PCR assay on genomic DNA. The amplified TCR beta libraries were sequenced on the Illumina HiSeq System as 87-base-pair reads. Per the original workflow: A later analysis tallied around 80 million unique TCR beta chains across the approximately 670 repertoires, and approximately 12 million of those chains were shared by two or more donors. Raw reads were error-corrected and collapsed into unique sequences with a nearest-neighbor algorithm that merged closely related sequences to remove PCR and sequencing errors. V, D and J gene segments were assigned by aligning CDR3 sequences to IMGT reference sequences. For a sequence to be retained, a match of at least six nucleotides to both a V gene segment and a J gene segment was required. Rearrangements were classified as productive when the CDR3 lacked stop codons and remained in frame with V and J, and all other rearrangements were classified as non-productive. CDR3 was defined according to IMGT convention as the region running from the second conserved V-encoded cysteine to the conserved J-encoded phenylalanine. In an earlier analysis of roughly 580 of the donors, sequences lacking an unambiguous match to a single V gene segment were excluded. In an earlier analysis of roughly 600 of the donors, a V segment was called functional when productive rearrangements were above 56.7%, and segregating when the standard deviation between donors exceeded 5%. A statistical classification framework was built to diagnose cytomegalovirus status from the catalog of TCR beta chain sequences. A later analysis assigned V and J genes by comparing TCR nucleotide sequences with IMGT/GENE-DB human TR gene sequences. A later analysis assigned CDR3 sequences and most-parsimonious VDJ recombination scenarios with the TCRdist pipeline. A later analysis defined each TCR beta chain by its CDR3 amino acid sequence plus V-gene family, and excluded reads lacking a unique V-gene family. To address suspected cross-contamination and a sequencing artifact, a later analysis removed 550 to 750 highly shared, low-generation-probability nucleotide sequences. A later analysis calculated a clonal expansion index for each public chain from normalized within-repertoire ranks of inferred template counts. In a later analysis, generation probabilities were computed using a VDJ recombination model fitted to out-of-frame rearrangements, and the results were checked against IGoR. In a later analysis, TCR-TCR, TCR-HLA and TCR-CMV co-occurrence was scored with hypergeometric tests, and a repertoire-size bias correction was applied to TCR pairs. To estimate false discovery rates, a later analysis permuted the HLA or CMV assignments 20 times. In a later analysis, co-occurring TCRs were grouped using DBSCAN, and TCRdist sequence similarity was added for clustering within HLA-allele-positive subsets. Co-occurrence clustering excluded repertoires with fewer than 30,000 or more than 120,000 public chains, plus five with anomalous nucleotide sharing. TCRdb mirrors the immuneACCESS table, restricted to in-frame sequences. Some clones are absent from its copies; in checked studies, under half trace to an unresolved V gene, and the reason for the others is unknown. From that table come the V and J calls and clone size; the DNA was used to work out D and trimming. Counted in this sample were roughly 120,000 clones; just under 75% of them appeared once. About 4.9% of the sample comes from the top ten.

Taken from cysteine to phenylalanine, the CDR3 has 16 residues. Of the read, only the CDR3 DNA is kept; its 48 bases are in frame from base 1. The germline ends are 12 bases apart after V is trimmed by 4 bases and J by 2 bases. CDR1 and CDR2, looked up from the germline V gene, are SNHLY and FYNNEI. Paper-wide results and their limitations: The only immune exposure information available for the cohort was CMV serostatus. Compared with the approximately 720-donor mean, donors in an Asian-associated ancestry cluster had fewer N-insertions in productive TCRs, according to a later genetic analysis. A later analysis found that HLA-associated TCR beta chains were more clonally expanded and had lower generation probabilities than equally common non-associated chains. A few of the identified cytomegalovirus-associated TCR beta chains were confirmed in vitro to be specific for cytomegalovirus antigens. Broadly in line with IMGT annotations, most TCR beta V segments showed up in productive rearrangements about 87% or about 30% of the time in an earlier analysis of 587 of the donors. A total of 164 TCR beta chains were listed by the study as associated with cytomegalovirus. Presence/absence analyses assumed roughly uniform sequencing depth across donors, an assumption that may not hold. In this cohort, only TCR beta chains were sequenced, and detectable features were limited by the absence of alpha or paired-chain data. Linkage disequilibrium might explain the correlated functional status among segregating V segments, but an unknown experimental factor could not be ruled out. According to the authors, the approach could potentially be generalized to other disease states and immunological phenotypes. The classifier was reported to diagnose cytomegalovirus status with high specificity and sensitivity in both the original and validation cohorts. A later genetic analysis associated a missense DCLRE1C variant with V-gene and J-gene trimming of TCR beta chains, and an independent cohort replicated the association. At a false discovery rate of 0.05, a later analysis linked under 20,000 TCR beta sequences to specific HLA alleles. The sequencing pipeline was judged likely to have produced a cluster of highly shared sequence variants as a technical artifact. A later analysis found that most CMV-associated TCR beta chains appeared HLA-restricted, with HLA associations seemingly driven largely by CMV exposure. Because some donors lacked HLA typing at each locus, the association tests relied only on the typed subset. Because counts were too low, roughly 18 rarely observed V segments, including chromosome 9 orphons, were left out of the earlier analysis of approximately 580 of the donors. The 87-base-pair reads could not distinguish some IMGT-functional V segments, including TRBV6-2 and TRBV6-3, so those segments were excluded. Strong co-occurrence of HLA alleles, especially DR and DQ, made assigning TCR associations to individual alleles difficult. In a later analysis, TCR association rates were found to vary across HLA loci, with the most associated TCRs seen for DRB1 alleles and the fewest for HLA-C alleles. A further reported finding was that TCR beta sequences accurately predicted the HLA-A and HLA-B alleles for most subjects in the first cohort. In a later analysis, several top co-occurrence clusters were reported to appear linked to parvovirus B19, influenza, CMV and Epstein-Barr virus. While some public TCRs were present in many individuals, most TCR sequences turned up only very rarely across donors.

The clonotype was recovered from a man between 60 and 75 years old in good health and CMV-seropositive. Sequencing input: PBMCs. The rearrangement joined TRBV2 to TRBJ2-6, with TRBD2 as a weak D call on 5 bases. The CDR3 region: CASSVRGGAGANVLTF. In nucleotide form, the sequence is TGTGCCAGCAGTGTGCGAGGAGGAGCTGGGGCCAACGTCCTGACTTTC.